This passage covers 8 T cell receptor beta chains from one sample sequenced in a study of blood T cell repertoires in COVID-19. Data came from immunoSEQ multiplex PCR; TCRdb stores just in-frame clones and leaves some out. The sample has around 16,000 clones; approximately 85% are singletons. Sequencing was done on a sample of peripheral blood. The source is a man between 65 and 85 years old in a cohort sampled during active COVID-19.

The gene calls are TRBV7-3 and TRBJ1-4, with TRBD1 as a possible D gene (6 bases). Germline loops: CDR1 SGHTA, CDR2 FQGTGA. The length of the CDR3 is 13 residues. The ends were cut back, 4 bases at V and 8 bases at J, with 11 bases in the middle. The CDR3 here is CASSSTQGEKLFF. CDR3 bases: TGTGCCAGCAGCTCCACACAGGGAGAAAAACTGTTTTTT.

V gene TRBV7-2 combines with J gene TRBJ1-5; unclear D gene. This CDR3 contains 14 residues. Germline-derived CDR1 and CDR2 are SGHTA and FQGNSA. Trimming cost V 1 base and J 2 bases, with 6 bases left between them. The CDR3 region has the DNA TGTGCCAGCAGCTTAGGCCTAGGCAATCAGCCCCAGCATTTT. Translation: CASSLGLGNQPQHF. The variable domain in full, completed from reference TRBV7-2 and TRBJ1-5, reads GAGVSQSPSNKVTEKGKDVELRCDPISGHTALYWYRQSLGQGLEFLIYFQGNSAPDKSGLPSDRFSAERTGGSVSTLTIQRTQQEDSAVYLCASSLGLGNQPQHFGDGTRLSIL.

The chain joins TRBV6-5 to TRBJ1-1; 8 bases are a match to TRBD1. The CDR3 is 13 residues long. Germline CDR1 and CDR2: MNHEY and SVGAGI. After removal of 5 bases from V and 4 bases from J, the junction contained 3 bases not matched to a gene. CDR3 DNA sequence: TGTGCCAGCAGTAGGGACAGGATCACTGAAGCTTTCTTT. This encodes CASSRDRITEAFF.

V usage is TRBV30 and J usage is TRBJ1-1; 7 nucleotides align to TRBD1. Per the germline V gene, CDR1 is GTSNPN and CDR2 is SVGIG (reference sequence). The V segment lost 5 bases and the J segment 1 base; nucleotides outside the gene matches: 4. This CDR3 comprises 13 residues. CDR3 nucleotides: TGTGCCTGGGGAAGACAGGGGAACACTGAAGCTTTCTTT. Its protein product is CAWGRQGNTEAFF. Together with reference TRBV30 and TRBJ1-1, the CDR3 gives the full variable domain: SQTIHQWPATLVQPVGSPLSLECTVEGTSNPNLYWYRQAAGRGLQLLFYSVGIGQISSEVPQNLSASRPQDRQFILSSKKLLLSDSGFYLCAWGRQGNTEAFFGQGTRLTVV.

The table lists this clone with a count of one. V usage is TRBV2 and J usage is TRBJ2-3; TRBD1 agrees at 8 bases. The CDR3 is 19 residues long. The trim removed 6 bases at V and 5 bases at J, leaving 22 bases unmatched. CDR1 SNHLY and CDR2 FYNNEI come from the germline V gene. As DNA, the CDR3 is TGTGCCAGCAGGTCCGGGACAGGACCGTTTCTAGGGCCTGTAGATACGCAGTATTTT. Translated, it gives CASRSGTGPFLGPVDTQYF.

The chain couples TRBV4-3 to TRBJ2-5, with D unresolved. V was clipped by 0 bases and J by 4 bases, with 9 bases between them. The germline V gene encodes CDR1 LGHNA and CDR2 YSLEER. The CDR3 sequence is 14 residues long. In nucleotides, the CDR3 is TGCGCCAGCAGCCAAGATCTGGCCACAGAGACCCAGTACTTC. Its protein product is CASSQDLATETQYF.

The chain couples TRBV2 to TRBJ1-1; D is unresolved. V dropped 8 bases and J dropped 1 base, with 11 bases sitting between them. Germline values: CDR1 SNHLY, CDR2 FYNNEI. This CDR3 has 13 amino acids. CDR3 region: CASHPRSNTEAFF. The CDR3 DNA follows: TGTGCCAGCCATCCCAGATCGAACACTGAAGCTTTCTTT.

This chain connects TRBV19 to TRBJ2-3; the match to TRBD2 covers 7 bases. The CDR3 runs 17 residues. With 7 bases clipped from V and 1 base from J, the junction kept 14 bases outside the gene matches. Germline V CDR1 and CDR2: LNHDA, SQIVND (reference sequence). CDR3 sequence (DNA): TGTGCCAGTAAACCCCGAGGGAGGGACCAAGGCACAGATACGCAGTATTTT. Amino acid sequence: CASKPRGRDQGTDTQYF.